This T cell receptor (beta chain) was sequenced during a study of blood T cell repertoires in COVID-19 (dated by TCRdb to the early 2020s). A note on the overall study: Samples from collaborators originated in the United States, Italy and Spain and spanned both the acute and convalescent phases of COVID-19. A de-identified subject ID, COVID-19 status, age in years and sex were almost always included in the sample metadata. Where available, HLA class I and class II types were taken from metadata supplied by the sample provider and were not determined by assay-based typing. The repertoires were released in a freely available public database intended as a resource for research on the immune response to SARS-CoV-2. Samples came from the ongoing ImmuneRACE study (first 160 participants) plus 1,254 subjects from 6 global collaborators. The dataset comprised deeply sampled blood TCRbeta repertoires from subjects exposed to, actively infected with, or recovered from COVID-19. The material from the prospective study consisted of cDNA or gDNA derived from T cells, B-cell-depleted T cells, or PBMCs. What the study reported, not specific to this receptor: Clinical and demographic metadata were provided uncurated, with the amount varying by source and participant.

TCRbeta CDR3 regions were amplified from genomic DNA by means of the immunoSEQ Assay, a bias-controlled multiplex PCR. On the study's bioinformatics: The number of nucleated cells in each sample was estimated from the amplification of reference gene primers within the assay. To quantify the absolute abundance of each unique TCRbeta CDR3 rearrangement, sequence reads were collapsed and filtered. For each sample, productive Simpson clonality was calculated as the square root of Simpson's diversity index across productive rearrangements. The clones in this table, taken by TCRdb from immuneACCESS, are in-frame only. Not every clone is retained; where verified, under half of the shortfall comes from an unresolved V gene, and the cause of the rest is unknown. The V and J calls and clone size are taken from that table; D and trimming were inferred from the DNA. This sample gives about 120,000 clones in total; about 74% of them show up just once. The ten largest clonotypes hold 7.9% of the sample.

Each collaborating institution followed its own protocols to collect whole blood in K2EDTA tubes. For TCRbeta analysis, collaborators shipped samples as frozen whole blood, isolated PBMCs, or DNA extracted from either of those sample types. With regard to this clone: The specificity of this receptor is unknown. No much larger clone exists at a distance of one base, and base qualities are not known.

Its CDR3 holds 12 amino acids, cysteine through phenylalanine. Only the CDR3 part of the read is kept: 36 bases, read in frame from the first base. CDR1 is given as GTSNPN and CDR2 as SVGIG, both from the germline V gene (reference sequence). V lost 0 bases and J lost 7 bases; the stretch between them is 10 bases long. The clonotype comes from a human donor in a cohort sampled during active COVID-19. Sequenced sample: peripheral blood. The rearrangement joined TRBV30 to TRBJ2-7, with the identity of the D gene unclear. The CDR3 region reads CAWSVGETEQYF. The nucleotide sequence is TGTGCCTGGAGTGTCGGAGAAACAGAGCAGTACTTC.